The 9 T cell receptor beta chains listed next were all sequenced from one sample in a study of CD8+ T cells in alopecia areata. Following extraction, RNA underwent reverse transcription to cDNA, which served as the sequencing template. Assay used: immunoSEQ multiplex PCR; TCRdb lists only in-frame clones, some missing. This sample has approximately 99,000 clones; 58% occur once, and the top ten carry roughly 25%. The sequenced sample consisted of NKG2D-low CD8+ T cells sorted from blood. Source of these receptors: a human donor with alopecia areata.

The rearrangement links TRBV4-1 to TRBJ2-1; 7 bases match TRBD2. The V gene end was trimmed by 8 bases and the J gene end by 1 base; junction bases not matched to a gene: 8. From germline, CDR1 is MGHRA and CDR2 YSYEKL. There are 15 residues in the CDR3. This CDR3 reads CASGKLARSYNEQFF. CDR3 in DNA: TGCGCCAGCGGGAAACTAGCGAGATCCTACAATGAGCAGTTCTTC.

The chain recombines TRBV4-1 with TRBJ2-3, with TRBD1 matching over 7 bases. In germline, CDR1 is MGHRA, CDR2 YSYEKL. The CDR3 sequence is 17 residues long. With V trimmed by 1 base and J by 2 bases, 9 bases remained unmatched. The CDR3 nucleotides are TGCGCCAGCAGCCAAGTCCTCACAGGGGATTCCACAGATACGCAGTATTTT. This codes for CASSQVLTGDSTDTQYF.

This chain joins TRBV5-6 and TRBJ1-1; tentatively, D is TRBD1 (6 bases). The CDR3 spans 14 residues. The germline gives CDR1 SGHDT, CDR2 YYEEEE. The V and J ends lost 3 bases and 1 base respectively, with 10 bases between them. CDR3 loop: CASSSGVGNTEAFF. The CDR3 DNA is TGTGCCAGCAGCTCAGGGGTGGGGAACACTGAAGCTTTCTTT.

The V call is TRBV10-3, the J call TRBJ1-1; a possible D gene is TRBD1 (5 bases). V was shortened by 1 base and J by 1 base, with 7 bases between the two germline ends. CDR3 size: 14 residues. In germline, CDR1 is ENHRY, CDR2 SYGVKD. The CDR3 DNA reads as TGTGCCATCAGTGAGTTGCAGGGGAACACTGAAGCTTTCTTT. This gives the protein CAISELQGNTEAFF.

This clone has just a few counts. The V call is TRBV5-1, the J call TRBJ1-4; possible D gene TRBD1, 5 bases. V was cut by 6 bases and J by 1 base, with 13 bases left in between. Germline V lookup: CDR1 SGHRS, CDR2 YFSETQ. The CDR3 spans 15 residues. The CDR3 nucleotides read TGCGCCAGCACCGTATACGGGGGAACTAATGAAAAACTGTTTTTT. It specifies CASTVYGGTNEKLFF.

This clone was picked up a small number of times. The chain has TRBV5-1 and TRBJ2-1; 7 nucleotides line up with TRBD1. The CDR3 is 15 residues long. CDR1 SGHRS and CDR2 YFSETQ come from the germline V gene. Trimming at V came to 4 bases and at J to 4 bases, leaving 8 bases not matched to a gene. The CDR3 DNA reads TGCGCCAGCAGCACCACCGGGACAGTATACAATGAGCAGTTCTTC. It translates to CASSTTGTVYNEQFF.

The chain couples TRBV14 to TRBJ1-4, with D tentatively TRBD1 (6 bases). CDR3 length: 17 residues. V lost 1 base and J 0 bases, leaving 12 bases between the germline ends. Germline-derived CDR1 and CDR2 are SGHDN and FVKESK. The chain's CDR3 is CASSQGQVFATNEKLFF. The CDR3 DNA follows: TGTGCCAGCAGCCAAGGACAGGTTTTTGCAACTAATGAAAAACTGTTTTTT. Using reference TRBV14 and TRBJ1-4 for the parts outside the CDR3, the full variable domain is EAGVTQFPSHSVIEKGQTVTLRCDPISGHDNLYWYRRVMGKEIKFLLHFVKESKQDESGMPNNRFLAERTGGTYSTLKVQPAELEDSGVYFCASSQGQVFATNEKLFFGSGTQLSVL.

The V call is TRBV7-6, the J call TRBJ2-7; TRBD1 aligns across 7 bases. The CDR3 runs 15 residues. Germline loops: CDR1 SGHVS, CDR2 FNYEAQ. Germline trimming cut 1 base from V and 4 bases from J; bases unmatched to any gene: 7. CDR3 region: CASSLGGGHGYEQYF. CDR3 nucleotides: TGTGCCAGCAGCTTAGGAGGGGGCCATGGATACGAGCAGTACTTC.

Regarding this clone: A much larger clone lies one base from this, so it may be a read error. Written as DNA, the CDR3 is TGTGCCAGCAGCCCGGAAGAGACCCAGTACTTC. Residues: CASSPEETQYF. The V and J genes are TRBV6-1 and TRBJ2-5; the D is unclear. The ends were cut back, 6 bases at V and 3 bases at J, with 5 bases in the middle. Germline CDR1 reads MNHNS; CDR2 reads SASEGT. The CDR3 extends over 11 amino acids.